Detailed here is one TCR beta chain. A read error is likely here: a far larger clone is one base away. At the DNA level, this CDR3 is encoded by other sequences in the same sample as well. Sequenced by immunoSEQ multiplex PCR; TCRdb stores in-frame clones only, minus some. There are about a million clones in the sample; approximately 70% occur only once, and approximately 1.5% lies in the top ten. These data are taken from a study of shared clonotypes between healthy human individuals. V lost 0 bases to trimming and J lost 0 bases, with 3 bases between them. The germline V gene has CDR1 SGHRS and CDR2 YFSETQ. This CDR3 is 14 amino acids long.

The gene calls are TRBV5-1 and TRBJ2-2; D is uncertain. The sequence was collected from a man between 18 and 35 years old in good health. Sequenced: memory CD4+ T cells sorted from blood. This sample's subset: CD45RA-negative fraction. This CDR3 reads CASSLGANTGELFF. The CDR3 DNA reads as TGCGCCAGCAGCTTGGGGGCGAACACCGGGGAGCTGTTTTTT.